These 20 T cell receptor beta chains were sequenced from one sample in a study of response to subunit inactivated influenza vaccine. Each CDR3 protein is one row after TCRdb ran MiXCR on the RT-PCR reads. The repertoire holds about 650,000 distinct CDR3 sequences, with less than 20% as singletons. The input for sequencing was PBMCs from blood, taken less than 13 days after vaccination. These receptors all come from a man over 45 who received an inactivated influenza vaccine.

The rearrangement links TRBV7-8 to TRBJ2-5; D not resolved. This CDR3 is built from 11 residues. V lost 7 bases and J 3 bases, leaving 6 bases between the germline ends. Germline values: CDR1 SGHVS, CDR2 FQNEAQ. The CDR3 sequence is CASTAKETQYF. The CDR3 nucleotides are TGTGCCAGCACCGCCAAAGAGACCCAGTACTTC.

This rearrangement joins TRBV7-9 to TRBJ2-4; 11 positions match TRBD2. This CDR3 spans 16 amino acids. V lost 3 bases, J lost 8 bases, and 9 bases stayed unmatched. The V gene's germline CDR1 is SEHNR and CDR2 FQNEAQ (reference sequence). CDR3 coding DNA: TGTGCCAGCAGCTTCCTAGCGGGGGGCGGAAGGGACATTCAGTACTTC. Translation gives CASSFLAGGGRDIQYF. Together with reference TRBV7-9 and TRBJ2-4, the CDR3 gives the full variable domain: DTGVSQNPRHKITKRGQNVTFRCDPISEHNRLYWYRQTLGQGPEFLTYFQNEAQLEKSRLLSDRFSAERPKGSFSTLEIQRTEQGDSAMYLCASSFLAGGGRDIQYFGAGTRLSVL.

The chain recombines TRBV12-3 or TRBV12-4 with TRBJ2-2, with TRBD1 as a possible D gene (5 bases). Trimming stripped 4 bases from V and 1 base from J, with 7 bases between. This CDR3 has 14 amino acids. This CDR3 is CASSYQGNTGELFF. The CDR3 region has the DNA TGTGCCAGCAGTTACCAGGGGAACACCGGGGAGCTGTTTTTT.

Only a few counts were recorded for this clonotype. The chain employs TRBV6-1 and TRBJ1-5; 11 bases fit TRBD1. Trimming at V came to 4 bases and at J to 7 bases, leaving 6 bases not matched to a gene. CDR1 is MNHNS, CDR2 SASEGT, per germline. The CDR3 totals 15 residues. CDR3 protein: CASSARGQGGQPQHF. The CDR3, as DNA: TGTGCCAGCAGTGCTCGGGGACAGGGGGGGCAGCCCCAGCATTTT.

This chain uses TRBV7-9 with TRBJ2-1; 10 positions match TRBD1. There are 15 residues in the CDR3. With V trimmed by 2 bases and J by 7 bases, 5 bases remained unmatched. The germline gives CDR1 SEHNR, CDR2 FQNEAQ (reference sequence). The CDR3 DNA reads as TGTGCCAGCAGCTTAATGGGACAGGGGCTTAATGAGCAGTTCTTC. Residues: CASSLMGQGLNEQFF. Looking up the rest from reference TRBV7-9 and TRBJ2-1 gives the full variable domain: DTGVSQNPRHKITKRGQNVTFRCDPISEHNRLYWYRQTLGQGPEFLTYFQNEAQLEKSRLLSDRFSAERPKGSFSTLEIQRTEQGDSAMYLCASSLMGQGLNEQFFGPGTRLTVL.

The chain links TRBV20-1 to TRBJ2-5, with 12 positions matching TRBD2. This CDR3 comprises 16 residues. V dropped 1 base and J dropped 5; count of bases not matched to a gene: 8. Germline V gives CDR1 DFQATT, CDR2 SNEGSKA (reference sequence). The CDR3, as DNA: TGCAGTGCTAGAGTATTCGGACTAGCGGGATTGGAGACCCAGTACTTC. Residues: CSARVFGLAGLETQYF.

Written as DNA, the CDR3 is TGTGCCAGTAGTGGTTCGACTAGCGGGAGCTCGAATGAGCAGTTCTTC. It translates to CASSGSTSGSSNEQFF. The chain is built from TRBV19 and TRBJ2-1, with 12 bases matching TRBD2. This CDR3 region has 16 residues. The V gene's germline CDR1 is LNHDA and CDR2 SQIVND (reference sequence). V shed 5 bases, J shed 7 bases, and the junction held 9 bases outside the gene matches.

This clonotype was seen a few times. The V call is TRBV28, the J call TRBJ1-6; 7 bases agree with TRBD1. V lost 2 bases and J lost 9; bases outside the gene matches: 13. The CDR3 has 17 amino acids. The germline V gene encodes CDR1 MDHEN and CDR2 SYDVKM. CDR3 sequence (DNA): TGTGCCAGCAGTTTAGACCCCACAGGGGCCGGTACTTCACCCCTCCACTTT. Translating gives CASSLDPTGAGTSPLHF.

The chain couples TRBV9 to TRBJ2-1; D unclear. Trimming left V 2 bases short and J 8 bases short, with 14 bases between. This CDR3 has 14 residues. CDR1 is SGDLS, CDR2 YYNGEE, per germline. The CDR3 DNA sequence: TGTGCCAGCAGCGTGTATGAAGGGCTCGATGAGCAGTTCTTC. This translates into CASSVYEGLDEQFF.

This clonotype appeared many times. The CDR3 nucleotides read TGTGCCAGCAGCTTGGGGAAAGCTTTCTTT. It translates to CASSLGKAFF. The V gene is TRBV12-3 or TRBV12-4, the J gene TRBJ1-1; no reliable D call. CDR3 length: 10 amino acids. Trimming stripped 6 bases from V and 9 bases from J, with 8 bases between.

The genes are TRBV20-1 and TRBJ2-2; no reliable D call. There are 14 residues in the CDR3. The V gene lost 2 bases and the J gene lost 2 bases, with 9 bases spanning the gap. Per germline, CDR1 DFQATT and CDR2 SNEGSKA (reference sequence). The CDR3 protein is CSARPSTNTGELFF. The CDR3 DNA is TGCAGTGCTAGACCCTCCACTAACACCGGGGAGCTGTTTTTT.

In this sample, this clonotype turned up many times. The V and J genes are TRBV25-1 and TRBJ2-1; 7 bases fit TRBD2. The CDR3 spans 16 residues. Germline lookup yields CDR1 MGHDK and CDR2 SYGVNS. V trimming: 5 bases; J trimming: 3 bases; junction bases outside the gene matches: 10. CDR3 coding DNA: TGTGCCAGCAGTTCCACCCTTCGGGACTACTACAATGAGCAGTTCTTC. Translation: CASSSTLRDYYNEQFF.

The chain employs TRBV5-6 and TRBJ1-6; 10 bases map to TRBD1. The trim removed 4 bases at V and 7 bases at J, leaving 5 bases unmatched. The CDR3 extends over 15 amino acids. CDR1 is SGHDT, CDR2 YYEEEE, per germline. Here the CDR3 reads CASSAPGQGNSPLHF. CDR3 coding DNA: TGTGCCAGCAGCGCGCCGGGACAGGGGAATTCACCCCTCCACTTT. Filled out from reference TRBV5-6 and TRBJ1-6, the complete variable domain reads DAGVTQSPTHLIKTRGQQVTLRCSPKSGHDTVSWYQQALGQGPQFIFQYYEEEERQRGNFPDRFSGHQFPNYSSELNVNALLLGDSALYLCASSAPGQGNSPLHFGNGTRLTVT.

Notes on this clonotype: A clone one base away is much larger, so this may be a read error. DNA of the CDR3: TGTGCCAGCAGCTTATTCACGGGTACGGGATTCAATGAGCAGTTCTTC. Encoded protein: CASSLFTGTGFNEQFF. The chain recombines TRBV7-2 with TRBJ2-1; the D gene is possibly TRBD2 (5 bases). The V gene's germline CDR1 is SGHTA and CDR2 FQGNSA. This CDR3 region has 16 residues. Trimming stripped 2 bases from V and 6 bases from J, with 17 bases between.

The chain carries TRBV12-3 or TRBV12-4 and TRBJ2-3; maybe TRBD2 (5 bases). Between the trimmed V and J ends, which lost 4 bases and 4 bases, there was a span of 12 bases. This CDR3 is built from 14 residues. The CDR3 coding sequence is TGTGCCAGCAGTTCACCCCCCGGGGCAGATACGCAGTATTTT. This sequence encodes CASSSPPGADTQYF.

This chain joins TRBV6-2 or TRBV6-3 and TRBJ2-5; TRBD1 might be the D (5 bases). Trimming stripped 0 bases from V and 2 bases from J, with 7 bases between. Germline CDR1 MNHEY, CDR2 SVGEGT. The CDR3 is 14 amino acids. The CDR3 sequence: CASSYSRVQETQYF. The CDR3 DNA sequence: TGTGCCAGCAGTTACTCCAGGGTTCAAGAGACCCAGTACTTC.

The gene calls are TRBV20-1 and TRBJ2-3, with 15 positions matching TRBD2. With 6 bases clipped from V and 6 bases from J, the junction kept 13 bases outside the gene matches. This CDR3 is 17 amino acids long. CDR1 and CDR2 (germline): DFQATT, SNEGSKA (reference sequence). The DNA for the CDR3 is TGCAGTGCCTTCCGACCGGGACTAGCGGGGGGAGGGGATACGCAGTATTTT. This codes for CSAFRPGLAGGGDTQYF.

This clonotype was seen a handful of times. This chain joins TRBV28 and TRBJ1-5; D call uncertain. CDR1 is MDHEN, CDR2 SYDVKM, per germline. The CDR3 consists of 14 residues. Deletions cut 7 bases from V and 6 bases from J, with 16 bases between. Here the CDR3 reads CASNDPGAAQPQHF. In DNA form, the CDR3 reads TGTGCCAGCAATGATCCAGGTGCGGCTCAGCCCCAGCATTTT.

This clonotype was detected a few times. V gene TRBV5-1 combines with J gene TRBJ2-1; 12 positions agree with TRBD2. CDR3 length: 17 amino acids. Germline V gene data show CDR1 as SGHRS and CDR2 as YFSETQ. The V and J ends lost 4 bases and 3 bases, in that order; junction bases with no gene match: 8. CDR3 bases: TGCGCCAGCAGCCGAGAGACTAGCGGGGGATTCTACAATGAGCAGTTCTTC. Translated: CASSRETSGGFYNEQFF. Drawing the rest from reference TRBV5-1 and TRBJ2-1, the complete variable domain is KAGVTQTPRYLIKTRGQQVTLSCSPISGHRSVSWYQQTPGQGLQFLFEYFSETQRNKGNFPGRFSGRQFSNSRSEMNVSTLELGDSALYLCASSRETSGGFYNEQFFGPGTRLTVL.

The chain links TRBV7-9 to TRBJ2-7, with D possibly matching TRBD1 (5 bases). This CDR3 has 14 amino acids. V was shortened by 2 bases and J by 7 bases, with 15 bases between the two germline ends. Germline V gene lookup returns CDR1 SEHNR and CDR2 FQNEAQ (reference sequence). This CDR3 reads CASSLSQGSGEQYF. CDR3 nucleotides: TGTGCCAGCAGCTTAAGTCAGGGAAGTGGGGAGCAGTACTTC.